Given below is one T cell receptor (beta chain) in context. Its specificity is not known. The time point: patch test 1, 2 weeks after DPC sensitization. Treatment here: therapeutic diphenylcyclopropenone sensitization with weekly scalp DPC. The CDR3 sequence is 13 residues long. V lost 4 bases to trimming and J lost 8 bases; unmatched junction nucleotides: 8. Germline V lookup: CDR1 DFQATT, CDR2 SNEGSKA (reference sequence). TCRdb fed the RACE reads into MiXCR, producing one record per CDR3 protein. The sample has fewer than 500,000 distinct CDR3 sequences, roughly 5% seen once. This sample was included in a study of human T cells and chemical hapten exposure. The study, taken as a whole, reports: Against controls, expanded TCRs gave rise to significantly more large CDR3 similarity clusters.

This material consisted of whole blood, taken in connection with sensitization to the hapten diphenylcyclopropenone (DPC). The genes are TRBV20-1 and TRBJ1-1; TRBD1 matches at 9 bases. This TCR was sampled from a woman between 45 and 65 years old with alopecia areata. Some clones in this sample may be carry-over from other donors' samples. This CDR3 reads CSATGTGQKEAFF. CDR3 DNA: TGCAGTGCTACCGGGACAGGGCAGAAAGAAGCTTTCTTT.